The present TCR beta chain was sequenced within a study of PD-1 blockade in mismatch repair-deficient tumors. Study-level results: Rapid post-treatment expansion, then contraction, generally preceding radiologic response, marked tumor-resident clones.

With 4 bases clipped from V and 1 base from J, the junction kept 5 bases outside the gene matches. The CDR3 loop spans 14 amino acids. Germline-derived CDR1 and CDR2 are SGDLS and YYNGEE. TCRdb's copy holds only in-frame clones and misses some; the assay was immunoSEQ multiplex PCR. The table records some 130,000 clones, roughly 86% of them present only once. As regards this clone: The target antigen is unknown.

The sample here was peripheral blood, taken approximately 72 weeks after starting pembrolizumab. This receptor was identified in an adult with mismatch repair-deficient cancer. The chain has TRBV9 and TRBJ2-7; 7 bases line up with TRBD1. The CDR3 nucleotides read TGTGCCAGCAGCAGGGACAGCTTGTCCTACGAGCAGTACTTC. It yields the protein CASSRDSLSYEQYF.